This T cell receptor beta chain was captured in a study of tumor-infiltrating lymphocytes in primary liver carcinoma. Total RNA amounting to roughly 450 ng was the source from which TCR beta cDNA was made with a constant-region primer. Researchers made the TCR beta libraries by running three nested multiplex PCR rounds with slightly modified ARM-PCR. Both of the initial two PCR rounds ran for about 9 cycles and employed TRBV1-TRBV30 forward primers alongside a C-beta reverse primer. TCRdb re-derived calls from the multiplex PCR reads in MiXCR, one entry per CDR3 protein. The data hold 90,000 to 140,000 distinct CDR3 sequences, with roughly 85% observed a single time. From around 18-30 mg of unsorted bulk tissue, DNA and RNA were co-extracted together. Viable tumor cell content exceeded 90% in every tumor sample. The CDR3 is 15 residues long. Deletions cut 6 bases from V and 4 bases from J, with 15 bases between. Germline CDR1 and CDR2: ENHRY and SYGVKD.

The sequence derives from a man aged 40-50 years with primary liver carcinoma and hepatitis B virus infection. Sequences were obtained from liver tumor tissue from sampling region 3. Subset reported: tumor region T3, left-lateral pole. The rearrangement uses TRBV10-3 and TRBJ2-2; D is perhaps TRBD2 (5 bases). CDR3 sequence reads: CAISAISDPTGELFF. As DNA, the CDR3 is TGTGCCATCAGCGCTATTAGCGACCCCACCGGGGAGCTGTTTTTT.